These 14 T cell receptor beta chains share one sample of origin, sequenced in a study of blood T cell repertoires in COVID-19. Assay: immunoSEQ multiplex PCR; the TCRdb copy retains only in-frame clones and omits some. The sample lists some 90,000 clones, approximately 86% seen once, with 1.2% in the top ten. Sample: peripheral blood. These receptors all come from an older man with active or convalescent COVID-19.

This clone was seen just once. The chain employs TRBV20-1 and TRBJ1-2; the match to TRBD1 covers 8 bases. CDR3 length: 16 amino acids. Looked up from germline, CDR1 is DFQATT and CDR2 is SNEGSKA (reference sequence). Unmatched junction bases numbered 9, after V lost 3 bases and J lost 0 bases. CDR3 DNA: TGCAGTGCTAGTAAGCGGACAGGGACTTCTAACTATGGCTACACCTTC. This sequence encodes CSASKRTGTSNYGYTF.

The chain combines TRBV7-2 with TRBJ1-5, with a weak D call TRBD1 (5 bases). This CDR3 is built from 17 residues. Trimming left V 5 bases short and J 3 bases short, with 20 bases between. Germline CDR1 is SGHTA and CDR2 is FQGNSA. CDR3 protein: CASSAPVGGRNNQPQHF. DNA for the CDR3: TGTGCCAGCAGCGCCCCGGTGGGGGGTCGAAACAATCAGCCCCAGCATTTT. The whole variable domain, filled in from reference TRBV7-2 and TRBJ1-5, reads GAGVSQSPSNKVTEKGKDVELRCDPISGHTALYWYRQSLGQGLEFLIYFQGNSAPDKSGLPSDRFSAERTGGSVSTLTIQRTQQEDSAVYLCASSAPVGGRNNQPQHFGDGTRLSIL.

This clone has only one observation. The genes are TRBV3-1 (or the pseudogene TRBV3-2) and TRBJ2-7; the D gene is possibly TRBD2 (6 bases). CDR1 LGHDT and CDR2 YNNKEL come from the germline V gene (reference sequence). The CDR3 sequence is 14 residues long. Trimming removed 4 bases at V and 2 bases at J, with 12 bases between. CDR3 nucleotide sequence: TGTGCCAGCAGCCTCTCAGGAGGGCCCTACGAGCAGTACTTC. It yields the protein CASSLSGGPYEQYF.

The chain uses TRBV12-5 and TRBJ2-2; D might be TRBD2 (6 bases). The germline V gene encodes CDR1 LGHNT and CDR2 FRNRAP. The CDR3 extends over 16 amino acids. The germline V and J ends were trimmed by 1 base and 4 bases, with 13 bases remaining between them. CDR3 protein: CASGLAVGGPTGELFF. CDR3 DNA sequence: TGTGCTAGTGGTTTGGCCGTGGGGGGACCCACCGGGGAGCTGTTTTTT.

CDR3 protein: CASSIRQGRDTEAFF. In DNA, the CDR3 is TGTGCCAGTAGTATACGACAGGGTCGGGACACTGAAGCTTTCTTT. The chain combines TRBV19 with TRBJ1-1, with TRBD1 matching over 7 bases. This CDR3 is built from 15 residues. The J segment lost 3 bases and the V segment lost 2 bases, leaving 6 bases of the junction unmatched. CDR1 is LNHDA, CDR2 SQIVND, per germline (reference sequence).

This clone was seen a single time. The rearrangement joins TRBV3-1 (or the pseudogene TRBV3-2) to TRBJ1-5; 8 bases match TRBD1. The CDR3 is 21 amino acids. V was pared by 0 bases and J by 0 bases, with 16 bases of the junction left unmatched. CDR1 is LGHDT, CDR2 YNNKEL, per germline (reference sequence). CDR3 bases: TGTGCCAGCAGCCAAGAGGTGTCCCCCCTCGCAGGGGGCCATAGCAATCAGCCCCAGCATTTT. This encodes CASSQEVSPLAGGHSNQPQHF.

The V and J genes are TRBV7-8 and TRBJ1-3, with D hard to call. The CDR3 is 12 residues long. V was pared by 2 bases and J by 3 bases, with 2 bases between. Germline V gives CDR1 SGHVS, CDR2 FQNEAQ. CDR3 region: CASSLRGNTIYF. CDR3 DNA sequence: TGTGCCAGCAGCTTACGTGGAAACACCATATATTTT.

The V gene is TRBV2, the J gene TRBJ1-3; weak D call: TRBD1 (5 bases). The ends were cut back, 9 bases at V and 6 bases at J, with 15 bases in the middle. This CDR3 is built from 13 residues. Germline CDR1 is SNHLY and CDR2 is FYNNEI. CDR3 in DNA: TGTGCCAGTGTCAGGGTTAGGGCAAACACCATATATTTT. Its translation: CASVRVRANTIYF. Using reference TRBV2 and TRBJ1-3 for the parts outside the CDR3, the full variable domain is EPEVTQTPSHQVTQMGQEVILRCVPISNHLYFYWYRQILGQKVEFLVSFYNNEISEKSEIFDDQFSVERPDGSNFTLKIRSTKLEDSAMYFCASVRVRANTIYFGEGSWLTVV.

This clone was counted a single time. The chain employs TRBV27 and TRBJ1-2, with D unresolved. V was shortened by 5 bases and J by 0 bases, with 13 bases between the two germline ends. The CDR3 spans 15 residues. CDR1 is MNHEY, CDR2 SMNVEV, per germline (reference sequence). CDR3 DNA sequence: TGTGCCAGCAGTCGATCAGGCTTAGCTAACTATGGCTACACCTTC. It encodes CASSRSGLANYGYTF.

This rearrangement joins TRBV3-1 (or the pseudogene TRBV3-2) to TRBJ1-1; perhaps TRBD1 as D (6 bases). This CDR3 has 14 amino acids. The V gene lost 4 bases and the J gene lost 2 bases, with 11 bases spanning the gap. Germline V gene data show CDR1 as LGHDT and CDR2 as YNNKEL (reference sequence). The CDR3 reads CASSRTGTNTEAFF. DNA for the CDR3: TGTGCCAGCAGCCGGACCGGGACAAACACTGAAGCTTTCTTT.

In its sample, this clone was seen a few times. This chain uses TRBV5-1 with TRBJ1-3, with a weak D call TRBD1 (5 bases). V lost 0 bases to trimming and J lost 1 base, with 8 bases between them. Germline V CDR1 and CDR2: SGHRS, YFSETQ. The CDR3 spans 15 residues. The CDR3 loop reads CASSLDGGSGNTIYF. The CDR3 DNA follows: TGCGCCAGCAGCTTGGACGGGGGATCTGGAAACACCATATATTTT. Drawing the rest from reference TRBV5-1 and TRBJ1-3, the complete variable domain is KAGVTQTPRYLIKTRGQQVTLSCSPISGHRSVSWYQQTPGQGLQFLFEYFSETQRNKGNFPGRFSGRQFSNSRSEMNVSTLELGDSALYLCASSLDGGSGNTIYFGEGSWLTVV.

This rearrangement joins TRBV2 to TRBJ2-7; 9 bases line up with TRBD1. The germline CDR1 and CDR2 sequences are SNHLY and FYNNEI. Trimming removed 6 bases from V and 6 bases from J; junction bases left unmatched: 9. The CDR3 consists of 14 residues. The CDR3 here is CASRAGTGFVEQYF. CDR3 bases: TGTGCCAGCAGGGCCGGGACAGGGTTCGTCGAGCAGTACTTC.

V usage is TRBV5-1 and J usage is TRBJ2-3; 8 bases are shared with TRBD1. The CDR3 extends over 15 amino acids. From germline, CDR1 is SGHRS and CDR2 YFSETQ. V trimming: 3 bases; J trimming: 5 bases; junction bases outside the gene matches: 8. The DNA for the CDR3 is TGCGCCAGCAGCTCAGAAGGACAGGGTAGAGATACGCAGTATTTT. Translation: CASSSEGQGRDTQYF.

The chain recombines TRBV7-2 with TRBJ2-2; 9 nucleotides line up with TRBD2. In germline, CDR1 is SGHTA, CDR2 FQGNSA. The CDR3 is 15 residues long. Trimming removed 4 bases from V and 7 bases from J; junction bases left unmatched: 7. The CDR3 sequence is CASSSSGEGGGELFF. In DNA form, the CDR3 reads TGTGCCAGCAGCTCTAGCGGGGAGGGGGGCGGGGAGCTGTTTTTT. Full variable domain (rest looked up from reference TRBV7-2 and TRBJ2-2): GAGVSQSPSNKVTEKGKDVELRCDPISGHTALYWYRQSLGQGLEFLIYFQGNSAPDKSGLPSDRFSAERTGGSVSTLTIQRTQQEDSAVYLCASSSSGEGGGELFFGEGSRLTVL.